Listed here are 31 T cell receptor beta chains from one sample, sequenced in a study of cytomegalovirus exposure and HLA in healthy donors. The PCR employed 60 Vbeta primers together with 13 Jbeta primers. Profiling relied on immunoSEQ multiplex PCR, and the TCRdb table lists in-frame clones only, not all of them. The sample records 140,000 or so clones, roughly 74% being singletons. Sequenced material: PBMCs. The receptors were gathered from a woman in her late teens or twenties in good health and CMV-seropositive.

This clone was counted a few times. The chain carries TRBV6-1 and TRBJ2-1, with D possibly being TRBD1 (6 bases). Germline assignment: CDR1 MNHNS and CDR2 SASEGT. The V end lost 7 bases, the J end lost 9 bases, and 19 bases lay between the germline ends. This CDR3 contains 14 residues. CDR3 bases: TGTGCCAGCACCGTAGACAGGTCAGTGAGTGAGCAGTTCTTC. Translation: CASTVDRSVSEQFF.

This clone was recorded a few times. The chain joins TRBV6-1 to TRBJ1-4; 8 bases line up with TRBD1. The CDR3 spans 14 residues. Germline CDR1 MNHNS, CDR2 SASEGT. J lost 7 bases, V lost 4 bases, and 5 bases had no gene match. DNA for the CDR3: TGTGCCAGCAGTGCGACAGGGGAAGTTGAAAAACTGTTTTTT. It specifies CASSATGEVEKLFF.

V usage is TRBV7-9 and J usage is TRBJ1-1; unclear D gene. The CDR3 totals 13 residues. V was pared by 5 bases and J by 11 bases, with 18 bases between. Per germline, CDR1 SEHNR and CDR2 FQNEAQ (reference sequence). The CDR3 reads CASSPRTLGRAFF. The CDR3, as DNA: TGTGCCAGCAGCCCCCGTACCTTGGGGAGGGCTTTCTTT.

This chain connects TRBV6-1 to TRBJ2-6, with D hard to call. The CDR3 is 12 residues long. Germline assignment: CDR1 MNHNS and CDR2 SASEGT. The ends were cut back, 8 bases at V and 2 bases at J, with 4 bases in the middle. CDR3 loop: CASEAGANVLTF. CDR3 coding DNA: TGTGCCAGCGAGGCTGGGGCCAACGTCCTGACTTTC.

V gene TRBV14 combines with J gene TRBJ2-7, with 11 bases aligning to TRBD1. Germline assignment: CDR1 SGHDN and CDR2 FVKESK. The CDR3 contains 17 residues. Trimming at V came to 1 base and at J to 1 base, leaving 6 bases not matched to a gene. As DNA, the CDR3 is TGTGCCAGCAGCCAAGTTTGGGGACAGGGGGGGTCCTACGAGCAGTACTTC. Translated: CASSQVWGQGGSYEQYF.

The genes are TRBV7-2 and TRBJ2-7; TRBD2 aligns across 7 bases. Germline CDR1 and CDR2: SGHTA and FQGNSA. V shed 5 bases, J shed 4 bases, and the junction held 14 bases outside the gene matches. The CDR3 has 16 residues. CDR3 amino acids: CASSPRGGFGIYEQYF. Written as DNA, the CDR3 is TGTGCCAGCAGCCCTCGGGGAGGGTTTGGGATATACGAGCAGTACTTC.

In DNA form, the CDR3 reads TGTGCCAGCAGAGTGCCGGGTCCGGAGACCCAGTACTTC. It is translated as CASRVPGPETQYF. This chain uses TRBV25-1 with TRBJ2-5; D gene unclear. Germline CDR1 reads MGHDK; CDR2 reads SYGVNS. The CDR3 is 13 amino acids. V lost 6 bases and J 5 bases, leaving 13 bases between the germline ends.

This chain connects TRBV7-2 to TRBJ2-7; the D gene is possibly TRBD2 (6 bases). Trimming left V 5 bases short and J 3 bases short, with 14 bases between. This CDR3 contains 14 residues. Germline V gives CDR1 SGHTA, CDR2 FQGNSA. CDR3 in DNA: TGTGCCAGCAGCCCCGGGACTTATGACTACGAGCAGTACTTC. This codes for CASSPGTYDYEQYF.

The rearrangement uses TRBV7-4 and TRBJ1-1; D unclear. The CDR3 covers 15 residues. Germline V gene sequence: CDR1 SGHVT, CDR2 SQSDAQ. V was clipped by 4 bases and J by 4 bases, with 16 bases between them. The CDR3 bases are TGTGCCAGCAGCTCTTCCGCCGGAGGGAGCACTGAAGCTTTCTTT. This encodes CASSSSAGGSTEAFF.

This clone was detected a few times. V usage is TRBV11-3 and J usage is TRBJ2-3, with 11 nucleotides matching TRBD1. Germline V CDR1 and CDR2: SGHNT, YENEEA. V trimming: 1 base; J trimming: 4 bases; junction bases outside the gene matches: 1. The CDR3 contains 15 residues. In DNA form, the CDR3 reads TGTGCCAGCAGCTTAGGGACAGGGGGCTCAGATACGCAGTATTTT. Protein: CASSLGTGGSDTQYF.

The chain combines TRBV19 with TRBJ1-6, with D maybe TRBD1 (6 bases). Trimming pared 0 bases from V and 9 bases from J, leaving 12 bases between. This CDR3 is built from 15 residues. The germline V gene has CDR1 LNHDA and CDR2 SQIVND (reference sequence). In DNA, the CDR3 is TGTGCCAGTAGTATAGATGGGGGCCCAAGTTCACCCCTCCACTTT. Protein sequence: CASSIDGGPSSPLHF.

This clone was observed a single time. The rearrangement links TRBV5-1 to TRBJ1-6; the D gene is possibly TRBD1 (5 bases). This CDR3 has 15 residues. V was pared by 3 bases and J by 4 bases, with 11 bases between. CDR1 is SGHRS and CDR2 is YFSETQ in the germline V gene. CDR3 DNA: TGCGCCAGCAGCTACACGGGGGATTATAATTCACCCCTCCACTTT. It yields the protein CASSYTGDYNSPLHF.

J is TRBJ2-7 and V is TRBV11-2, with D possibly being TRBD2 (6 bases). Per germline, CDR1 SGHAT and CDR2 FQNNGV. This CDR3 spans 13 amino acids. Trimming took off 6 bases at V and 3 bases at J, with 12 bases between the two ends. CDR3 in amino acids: CASRGLRRYEQYF. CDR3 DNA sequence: TGTGCCAGCAGGGGACTCAGACGCTACGAGCAGTACTTC.

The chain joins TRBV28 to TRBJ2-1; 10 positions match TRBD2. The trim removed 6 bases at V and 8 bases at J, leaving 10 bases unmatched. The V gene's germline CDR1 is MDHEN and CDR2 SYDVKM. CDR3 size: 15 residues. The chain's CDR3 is CASSQASGGADEQFF. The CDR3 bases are TGTGCCAGCAGCCAAGCCAGCGGGGGGGCCGATGAGCAGTTCTTC.

The CDR3 DNA reads TGTGCCAGCAGCCGGGGACAGGCCTTAGGAAACGAGCAGTACTTC. Its protein is CASSRGQALGNEQYF. V is TRBV6-5 and J is TRBJ2-7, with 8 nucleotides matching TRBD1. Germline CDR1 and CDR2: MNHEY and SVGAGI. There are 15 residues in the CDR3. V was clipped by 6 bases and J by 5 bases; unmatched bases: 12.

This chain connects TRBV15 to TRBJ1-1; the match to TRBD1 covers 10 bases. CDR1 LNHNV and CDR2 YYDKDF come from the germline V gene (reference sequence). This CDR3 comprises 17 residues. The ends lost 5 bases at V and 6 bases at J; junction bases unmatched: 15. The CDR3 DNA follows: TGTGCCACCAGCGGAGGACAGGGGGTAACTCCGCGATCTGAAGCTTTCTTT. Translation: CATSGGQGVTPRSEAFF.

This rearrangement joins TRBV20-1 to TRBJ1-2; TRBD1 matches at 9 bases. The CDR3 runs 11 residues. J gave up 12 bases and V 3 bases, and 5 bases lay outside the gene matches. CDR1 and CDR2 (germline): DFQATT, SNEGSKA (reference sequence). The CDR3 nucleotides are TGCAGTGCTAGTAACAGGGGGCAGAACACCTTC. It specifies CSASNRGQNTF.

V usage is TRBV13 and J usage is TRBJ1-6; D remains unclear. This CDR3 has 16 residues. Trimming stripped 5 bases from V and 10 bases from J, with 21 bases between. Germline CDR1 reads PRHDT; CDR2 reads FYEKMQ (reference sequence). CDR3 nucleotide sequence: TGTGCCAGCAGCCCCCCGCTGGCCCCCCTCGGGTCACCCCTCCACTTT. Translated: CASSPPLAPLGSPLHF.

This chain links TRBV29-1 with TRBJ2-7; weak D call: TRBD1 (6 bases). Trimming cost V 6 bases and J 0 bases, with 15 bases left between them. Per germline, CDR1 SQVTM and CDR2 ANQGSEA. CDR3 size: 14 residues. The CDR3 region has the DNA TGCAGCGTGAACGGACGGACAGTCTCCTACGAGCAGTACTTC. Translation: CSVNGRTVSYEQYF.

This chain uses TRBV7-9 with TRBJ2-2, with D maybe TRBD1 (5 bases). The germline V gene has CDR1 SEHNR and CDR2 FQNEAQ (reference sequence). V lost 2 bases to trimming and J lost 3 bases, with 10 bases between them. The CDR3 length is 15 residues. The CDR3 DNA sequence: TGTGCCAGCAGCTTAATACAGGCGTACACCGGGGAGCTGTTTTTT. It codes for CASSLIQAYTGELFF.

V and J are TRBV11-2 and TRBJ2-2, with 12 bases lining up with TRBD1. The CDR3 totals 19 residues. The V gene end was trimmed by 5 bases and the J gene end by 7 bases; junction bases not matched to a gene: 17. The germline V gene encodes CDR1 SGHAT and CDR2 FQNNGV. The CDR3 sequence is CASSPHRTGTGGRGGELFF. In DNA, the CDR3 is TGTGCCAGCAGCCCTCACCGGACCGGGACAGGGGGCCGGGGCGGGGAGCTGTTTTTT.

CDR3 in amino acids: CASSGGENSPLHF. CDR3 in DNA: TGTGCCAGCAGCGGCGGGGAAAATTCACCCCTCCACTTT. This chain joins TRBV9 and TRBJ1-6; D gene ambiguous. The V and J ends lost 3 bases and 7 bases respectively, with 8 bases between them. Looked up from germline, CDR1 is SGDLS and CDR2 is YYNGEE. This CDR3 has 13 amino acids.

CDR3 bases: TGCGCCAGCAGCTTGGCGGGCAGGGAAAACGCAAAACTGTTTTTT. It encodes CASSLAGRENAKLFF. The genes are TRBV5-1 and TRBJ1-4, with a tentative D call TRBD1 (5 bases). Looked up from germline, CDR1 is SGHRS and CDR2 is YFSETQ. The CDR3 totals 15 residues. Deletions cut 0 bases from V and 10 bases from J, with 16 bases between. Supplemented by reference TRBV5-1 and TRBJ1-4, the full variable domain reads KAGVTQTPRYLIKTRGQQVTLSCSPISGHRSVSWYQQTPGQGLQFLFEYFSETQRNKGNFPGRFSGRQFSNSRSEMNVSTLELGDSALYLCASSLAGRENAKLFFGSGTQLSVL.

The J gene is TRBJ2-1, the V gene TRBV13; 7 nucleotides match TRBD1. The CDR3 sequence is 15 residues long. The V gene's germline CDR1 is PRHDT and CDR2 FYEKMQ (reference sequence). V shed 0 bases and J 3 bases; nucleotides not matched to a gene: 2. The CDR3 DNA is TGTGCCAGCAGCTTAGGCGGGGACAGCTACAATGAGCAGTTCTTC. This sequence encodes CASSLGGDSYNEQFF.

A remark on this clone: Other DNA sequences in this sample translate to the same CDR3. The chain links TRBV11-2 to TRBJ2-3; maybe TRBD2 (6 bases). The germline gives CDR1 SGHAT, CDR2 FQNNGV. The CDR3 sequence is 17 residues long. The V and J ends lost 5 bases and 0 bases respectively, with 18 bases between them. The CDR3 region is CASSPGTAISSTDTQYF. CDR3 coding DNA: TGTGCCAGCAGCCCCGGGACTGCCATTTCTAGCACAGATACGCAGTATTTT.

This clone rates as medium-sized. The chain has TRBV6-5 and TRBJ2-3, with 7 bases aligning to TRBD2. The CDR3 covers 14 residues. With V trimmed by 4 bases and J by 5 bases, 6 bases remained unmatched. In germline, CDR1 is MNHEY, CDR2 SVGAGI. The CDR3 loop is CASSSGTNKDTQYF. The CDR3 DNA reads TGTGCCAGCAGTTCCGGGACTAACAAAGATACGCAGTATTTT.

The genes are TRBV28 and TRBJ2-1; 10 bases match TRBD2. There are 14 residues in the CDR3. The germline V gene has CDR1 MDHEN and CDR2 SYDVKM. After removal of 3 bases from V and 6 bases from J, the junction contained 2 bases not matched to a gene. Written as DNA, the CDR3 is TGTGCCAGCAGTTTTAGCGGGGGGCTCAATGAGCAGTTCTTC. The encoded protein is CASSFSGGLNEQFF.

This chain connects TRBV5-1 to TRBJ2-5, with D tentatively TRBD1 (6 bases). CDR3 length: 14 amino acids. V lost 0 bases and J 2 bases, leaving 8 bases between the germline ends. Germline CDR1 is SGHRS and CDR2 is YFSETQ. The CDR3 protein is CASSLGGRQETQYF. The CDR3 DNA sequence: TGCGCCAGCAGCTTGGGGGGGCGTCAAGAGACCCAGTACTTC.

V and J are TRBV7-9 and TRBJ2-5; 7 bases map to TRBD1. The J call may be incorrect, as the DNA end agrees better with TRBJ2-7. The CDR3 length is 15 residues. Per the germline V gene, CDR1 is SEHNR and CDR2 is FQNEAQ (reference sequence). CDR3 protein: CASSPVAGGKNEQYF. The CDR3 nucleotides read TGTGCCAGCAGCCCAGTGGCAGGGGGAAAGAACGAGCAGTACTTC.

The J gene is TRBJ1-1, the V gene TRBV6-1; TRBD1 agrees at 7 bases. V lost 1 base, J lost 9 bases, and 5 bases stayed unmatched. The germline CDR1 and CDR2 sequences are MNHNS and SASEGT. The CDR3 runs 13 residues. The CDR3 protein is CASSEGWTGKAFF. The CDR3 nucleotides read TGTGCCAGCAGTGAAGGCTGGACAGGTAAAGCTTTCTTT.

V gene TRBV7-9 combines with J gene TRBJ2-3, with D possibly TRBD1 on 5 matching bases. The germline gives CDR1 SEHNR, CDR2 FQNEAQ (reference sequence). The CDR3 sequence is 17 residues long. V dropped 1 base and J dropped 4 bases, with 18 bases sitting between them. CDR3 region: CASSLGSGAESADTQYF. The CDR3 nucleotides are TGTGCCAGCAGCTTAGGGAGTGGGGCCGAGAGTGCAGATACGCAGTATTTT.